This is a list of T cell receptor beta chains from one sample in a study of T-cell reconstitution after alpha-beta-depleted transplantation in children. TCRdb reprocessed the PCR reads with MiXCR, giving one entry per CDR3 protein. There are more than 85,000 distinct CDR3 sequences in the sample; over 9% occur only once, and more than 7% lies in the top ten. The sequenced sample was PBMCs from the stem cell graft donor, obtained from the stem cell graft. The receptors shown here come from a human donor who donated a stem cell graft to a child with acute lymphoblastic leukemia. Each CDR3 is given with its conserved first and last residue. A D gene is named only where the DNA matches it firmly. A clone size is listed for some rows: how often the clone was seen (once, few, many), or a class if it is expanded.

v_call: TRBV12-3/TRBV12-4
clone_size: many
j_call: TRBJ1-5
d_call: NA
cdr3_aa: CASSSGYQPQHF
cdr3_nt: TGTGCCAGCAGCTCCGGCTATCAGCCCCAGCATTTT

v_call: TRBV7-2
clone_size: many
j_call: TRBJ2-7
d_call: TRBD2
cdr3_aa: CASSPFGRGPGSYEQYF
cdr3_nt: TGTGCCAGCAGCCCTTTCGGGAGGGGCCCAGGCTCCTACGAGCAGTACTTC

v_call: TRBV20-1
clone_size: many
j_call: TRBJ1-5
d_call: NA
cdr3_aa: CSATLDTFWGNQPQHF
cdr3_nt: TGCAGTGCTACCCTCGATACGTTTTGGGGCAATCAGCCCCAGCATTTT

v_call: TRBV7-2
clone_size: many
j_call: TRBJ2-6
d_call: NA
cdr3_aa: CASSPRTSGANVLTF
cdr3_nt: TGTGCCAGCAGCCCCCGGACATCTGGGGCCAACGTCCTGACTTTC

v_call: TRBV7-8
clone_size: many
j_call: TRBJ1-4
d_call: NA
cdr3_aa: CASSGGTRTRFNEKLFF
cdr3_nt: TGTGCCAGCAGCGGAGGGACACGGACTCGCTTTAATGAAAAACTGTTTTTT

v_call: TRBV6-1
clone_size: many
j_call: TRBJ2-3
d_call: NA
cdr3_aa: CASSPLGGTDTQYF
cdr3_nt: TGTGCCAGCAGCCCCCTGGGAGGCACAGATACGCAGTATTTT

v_call: TRBV7-3
clone_size: many
j_call: TRBJ2-3
d_call: TRBD1
cdr3_aa: CASSSTGDTDTQYF
cdr3_nt: TGTGCCAGCAGCTCGACAGGGGACACAGATACGCAGTATTTT

v_call: TRBV20-1
clone_size: many
j_call: TRBJ1-6
d_call: NA
cdr3_aa: CSASNGYNSPLHF
cdr3_nt: TGCAGTGCTAGTAACGGCTATAATTCACCCCTCCACTTT

v_call: TRBV29-1
clone_size: many
j_call: TRBJ1-1
d_call: NA
cdr3_aa: CSVPSPGGTEAFF
cdr3_nt: TGCAGCGTTCCGAGTCCGGGAGGCACTGAAGCTTTCTTT

v_call: TRBV7-2
clone_size: many
j_call: TRBJ1-3
d_call: TRBD1
cdr3_aa: CASSLADRVGGNTIYF
cdr3_nt: TGTGCCAGCAGCTTAGCTGACAGGGTCGGTGGAAACACCATATATTTT

v_call: TRBV3-1
clone_size: many
j_call: TRBJ1-2
d_call: TRBD1
cdr3_aa: CASSQAQGEHYGYTF
cdr3_nt: TGTGCCAGCAGCCAAGCGCAGGGGGAACACTATGGCTACACCTTC

v_call: TRBV12-5
clone_size: many
j_call: TRBJ2-3
d_call: TRBD2
cdr3_aa: CASGPGLAGTYTDTQYF
cdr3_nt: TGTGCTAGTGGTCCGGGACTAGCGGGGACATACACAGATACGCAGTATTTT

v_call: TRBV5-1
clone_size: many
j_call: TRBJ1-1
d_call: TRBD1
cdr3_aa: CASSSKGARGTEAFF
cdr3_nt: TGCGCCAGCAGCTCGAAGGGGGCGCGGGGCACTGAAGCTTTCTTT

v_call: TRBV6-5
clone_size: many
j_call: TRBJ1-2
d_call: NA
cdr3_aa: CASKAPGTLGANGYTF
cdr3_nt: TGTGCCAGCAAAGCCCCCGGGACACTCGGGGCTAATGGCTACACCTTC

v_call: TRBV7-9
clone_size: many
j_call: TRBJ1-4
d_call: NA
cdr3_aa: CASTSIVKSEKLFF
cdr3_nt: TGTGCCAGCACCTCTATAGTAAAAAGTGAAAAACTGTTTTTT

v_call: TRBV12-3/TRBV12-4
clone_size: many
j_call: TRBJ2-1
d_call: TRBD2
cdr3_aa: CASSLRTSGSGEGGYNEQFF
cdr3_nt: TGTGCCAGCAGTTTACGGACTAGCGGTTCCGGGGAGGGGGGCTACAATGAGCAGTTCTTC

v_call: TRBV7-9
clone_size: many
j_call: TRBJ2-5
d_call: TRBD1
cdr3_aa: CASSLVGRQGAQETQYF
cdr3_nt: TGTGCCAGCAGCTTAGTGGGCCGACAGGGTGCCCAAGAGACCCAGTACTTC

v_call: TRBV28
clone_size: many
j_call: TRBJ1-5
d_call: TRBD1
cdr3_aa: CASSESHRGGRQPQHF
cdr3_nt: TGTGCCAGCAGCGAATCTCACAGGGGTGGAAGGCAGCCCCAGCATTTT

v_call: TRBV20-1
clone_size: many
j_call: TRBJ1-4
d_call: NA
cdr3_aa: CSAGKAPSGTANEKLFF
cdr3_nt: TGCAGTGCTGGGAAGGCTCCTTCCGGGACGGCGAATGAAAAACTGTTTTTT

v_call: TRBV18
clone_size: many
j_call: TRBJ2-5
d_call: NA
cdr3_aa: CASSPRDGGETQYF
cdr3_nt: TGTGCCAGCTCACCCAGGGACGGCGGGGAGACCCAGTACTTC

v_call: TRBV4-3
clone_size: many
j_call: TRBJ2-3
d_call: TRBD2
cdr3_aa: CASSRTSGGADTQYF
cdr3_nt: TGCGCCAGCAGCCGGACTAGCGGGGGTGCAGATACGCAGTATTTT

v_call: TRBV5-1
clone_size: many
j_call: TRBJ2-5
d_call: NA
cdr3_aa: CASSLNGGGQETQYF
cdr3_nt: TGCGCCAGCAGCTTGAACGGGGGCGGACAAGAGACCCAGTACTTC

v_call: TRBV20-1
clone_size: many
j_call: TRBJ1-1
d_call: TRBD1
cdr3_aa: CSARQGAGNTEAFF
cdr3_nt: TGCAGTGCTAGGCAGGGGGCAGGGAACACTGAAGCTTTCTTT

v_call: TRBV2
clone_size: many
j_call: TRBJ1-4
d_call: NA
cdr3_aa: CASTFHGRATNEKLFF
cdr3_nt: TGTGCCAGCACTTTTCACGGCAGGGCAACTAATGAAAAACTGTTTTTT

v_call: TRBV4-3
clone_size: many
j_call: TRBJ1-4
d_call: NA
cdr3_aa: CASSQDWGAGSDEKLFF
cdr3_nt: TGCGCCAGCAGCCAAGATTGGGGTGCAGGGTCCGATGAAAAACTGTTTTTT

v_call: TRBV7-2
clone_size: many
j_call: TRBJ1-1
d_call: NA
cdr3_aa: CASGPPGNTEAFF
cdr3_nt: TGTGCCAGCGGGCCCCCAGGGAACACTGAAGCTTTCTTT

v_call: TRBV3-1
clone_size: NA
j_call: TRBJ2-7
d_call: NA
cdr3_aa: CASCQVGGGIMKFEQYF
cdr3_nt: TGTGCCAGCTGCCAAGTCGGAGGGGGGATAATGAAGTTTGAGCAGTACTTC

v_call: TRBV15
clone_size: many
j_call: TRBJ1-5
d_call: NA
cdr3_aa: CATRAGWDQPQHF
cdr3_nt: TGTGCCACCCGGGCAGGGTGGGATCAGCCCCAGCATTTT

v_call: TRBV7-9
clone_size: many
j_call: TRBJ2-7
d_call: NA
cdr3_aa: CASSLGGVEQYF
cdr3_nt: TGTGCCAGCAGCTTAGGGGGTGTCGAGCAGTACTTC

v_call: TRBV9
clone_size: many
j_call: TRBJ2-7
d_call: TRBD1
cdr3_aa: CASSVAIGTGYEQYF
cdr3_nt: TGTGCCAGCAGCGTAGCTATCGGGACAGGGTACGAGCAGTACTTC

v_call: TRBV12-3/TRBV12-4
clone_size: many
j_call: TRBJ1-4
d_call: NA
cdr3_aa: CASSPRGATNEKLFF
cdr3_nt: TGTGCCAGCAGTCCTAGAGGGGCAACTAATGAAAAACTGTTTTTT

v_call: TRBV5-1
clone_size: many
j_call: TRBJ1-1
d_call: TRBD1
cdr3_aa: CASSLIQGPMNTEAFF
cdr3_nt: TGCGCCAGCAGCCTAATACAGGGGCCTATGAACACTGAAGCTTTCTTT

v_call: TRBV20-1
clone_size: many
j_call: TRBJ2-7
d_call: TRBD1
cdr3_aa: CSAVDRGYEQYF
cdr3_nt: TGCAGTGCTGTGGACAGGGGCTACGAGCAGTACTTC

v_call: TRBV4-3
clone_size: many
j_call: TRBJ1-3
d_call: NA
cdr3_aa: CASSQDGAPATSGNTIYF
cdr3_nt: TGCGCCAGCAGCCAAGATGGGGCGCCGGCGACTTCTGGAAACACCATATATTTT

v_call: TRBV5-1
clone_size: many
j_call: TRBJ2-5
d_call: NA
cdr3_aa: CASSEAGLLETQYF
cdr3_nt: TGCGCCAGCAGCGAGGCCGGCCTATTAGAGACCCAGTACTTC

v_call: TRBV20-1
clone_size: many
j_call: TRBJ1-1
d_call: NA
cdr3_aa: CSAPRTGVESEAFF
cdr3_nt: TGCAGTGCTCCTCGCACGGGTGTGGAGAGTGAAGCTTTCTTT

v_call: TRBV12-3/TRBV12-4
clone_size: many
j_call: TRBJ2-1
d_call: NA
cdr3_aa: CASSPPLGGWNNEQFF
cdr3_nt: TGTGCCAGCAGTCCGCCGTTGGGGGGCTGGAACAATGAGCAGTTCTTC

v_call: TRBV20-1
clone_size: many
j_call: TRBJ2-2
d_call: NA
cdr3_aa: CSARDRGTYTGELFF
cdr3_nt: TGCAGTGCTAGAGATCGGGGGACCTACACCGGGGAGCTGTTTTTT

v_call: TRBV7-9
clone_size: many
j_call: TRBJ2-7
d_call: NA
cdr3_aa: CASSLVVGAASYEQYF
cdr3_nt: TGTGCCAGCAGCTTAGTAGTAGGGGCAGCCTCTTACGAGCAGTACTTC

v_call: TRBV10-3
clone_size: many
j_call: TRBJ1-1
d_call: NA
cdr3_aa: CAIRDPSGTLNTEAFF
cdr3_nt: TGTGCCATCAGGGACCCCTCCGGGACATTGAACACTGAAGCTTTCTTT

v_call: TRBV29-1
clone_size: many
j_call: TRBJ2-7
d_call: TRBD1
cdr3_aa: CSVESATGGDEQYF
cdr3_nt: TGCAGCGTTGAATCAGCGACAGGGGGCGACGAGCAGTACTTC

v_call: TRBV12-3/TRBV12-4
clone_size: many
j_call: TRBJ2-7
d_call: NA
cdr3_aa: CASSSVVPYEQYF
cdr3_nt: TGTGCCAGCAGCTCAGTTGTCCCCTACGAGCAGTACTTC

v_call: TRBV9
clone_size: many
j_call: TRBJ1-1
d_call: NA
cdr3_aa: CASSVRGDATEAFF
cdr3_nt: TGTGCCAGCAGCGTGAGAGGTGATGCCACTGAAGCTTTCTTT

v_call: TRBV20-1
clone_size: many
j_call: TRBJ2-1
d_call: NA
cdr3_aa: CSVGGAYNEQFF
cdr3_nt: TGCAGTGTTGGCGGAGCCTACAATGAGCAGTTCTTC

v_call: TRBV5-1
clone_size: many
j_call: TRBJ2-7
d_call: TRBD1
cdr3_aa: CASSLPGGNEQYF
cdr3_nt: TGCGCCAGCAGCTTGCCAGGGGGTAACGAGCAGTACTTC

v_call: TRBV20-1
clone_size: many
j_call: TRBJ1-5
d_call: NA
cdr3_aa: CSASRYSNQPQHF
cdr3_nt: TGCAGTGCTAGCCGGTATAGCAATCAGCCCCAGCATTTT